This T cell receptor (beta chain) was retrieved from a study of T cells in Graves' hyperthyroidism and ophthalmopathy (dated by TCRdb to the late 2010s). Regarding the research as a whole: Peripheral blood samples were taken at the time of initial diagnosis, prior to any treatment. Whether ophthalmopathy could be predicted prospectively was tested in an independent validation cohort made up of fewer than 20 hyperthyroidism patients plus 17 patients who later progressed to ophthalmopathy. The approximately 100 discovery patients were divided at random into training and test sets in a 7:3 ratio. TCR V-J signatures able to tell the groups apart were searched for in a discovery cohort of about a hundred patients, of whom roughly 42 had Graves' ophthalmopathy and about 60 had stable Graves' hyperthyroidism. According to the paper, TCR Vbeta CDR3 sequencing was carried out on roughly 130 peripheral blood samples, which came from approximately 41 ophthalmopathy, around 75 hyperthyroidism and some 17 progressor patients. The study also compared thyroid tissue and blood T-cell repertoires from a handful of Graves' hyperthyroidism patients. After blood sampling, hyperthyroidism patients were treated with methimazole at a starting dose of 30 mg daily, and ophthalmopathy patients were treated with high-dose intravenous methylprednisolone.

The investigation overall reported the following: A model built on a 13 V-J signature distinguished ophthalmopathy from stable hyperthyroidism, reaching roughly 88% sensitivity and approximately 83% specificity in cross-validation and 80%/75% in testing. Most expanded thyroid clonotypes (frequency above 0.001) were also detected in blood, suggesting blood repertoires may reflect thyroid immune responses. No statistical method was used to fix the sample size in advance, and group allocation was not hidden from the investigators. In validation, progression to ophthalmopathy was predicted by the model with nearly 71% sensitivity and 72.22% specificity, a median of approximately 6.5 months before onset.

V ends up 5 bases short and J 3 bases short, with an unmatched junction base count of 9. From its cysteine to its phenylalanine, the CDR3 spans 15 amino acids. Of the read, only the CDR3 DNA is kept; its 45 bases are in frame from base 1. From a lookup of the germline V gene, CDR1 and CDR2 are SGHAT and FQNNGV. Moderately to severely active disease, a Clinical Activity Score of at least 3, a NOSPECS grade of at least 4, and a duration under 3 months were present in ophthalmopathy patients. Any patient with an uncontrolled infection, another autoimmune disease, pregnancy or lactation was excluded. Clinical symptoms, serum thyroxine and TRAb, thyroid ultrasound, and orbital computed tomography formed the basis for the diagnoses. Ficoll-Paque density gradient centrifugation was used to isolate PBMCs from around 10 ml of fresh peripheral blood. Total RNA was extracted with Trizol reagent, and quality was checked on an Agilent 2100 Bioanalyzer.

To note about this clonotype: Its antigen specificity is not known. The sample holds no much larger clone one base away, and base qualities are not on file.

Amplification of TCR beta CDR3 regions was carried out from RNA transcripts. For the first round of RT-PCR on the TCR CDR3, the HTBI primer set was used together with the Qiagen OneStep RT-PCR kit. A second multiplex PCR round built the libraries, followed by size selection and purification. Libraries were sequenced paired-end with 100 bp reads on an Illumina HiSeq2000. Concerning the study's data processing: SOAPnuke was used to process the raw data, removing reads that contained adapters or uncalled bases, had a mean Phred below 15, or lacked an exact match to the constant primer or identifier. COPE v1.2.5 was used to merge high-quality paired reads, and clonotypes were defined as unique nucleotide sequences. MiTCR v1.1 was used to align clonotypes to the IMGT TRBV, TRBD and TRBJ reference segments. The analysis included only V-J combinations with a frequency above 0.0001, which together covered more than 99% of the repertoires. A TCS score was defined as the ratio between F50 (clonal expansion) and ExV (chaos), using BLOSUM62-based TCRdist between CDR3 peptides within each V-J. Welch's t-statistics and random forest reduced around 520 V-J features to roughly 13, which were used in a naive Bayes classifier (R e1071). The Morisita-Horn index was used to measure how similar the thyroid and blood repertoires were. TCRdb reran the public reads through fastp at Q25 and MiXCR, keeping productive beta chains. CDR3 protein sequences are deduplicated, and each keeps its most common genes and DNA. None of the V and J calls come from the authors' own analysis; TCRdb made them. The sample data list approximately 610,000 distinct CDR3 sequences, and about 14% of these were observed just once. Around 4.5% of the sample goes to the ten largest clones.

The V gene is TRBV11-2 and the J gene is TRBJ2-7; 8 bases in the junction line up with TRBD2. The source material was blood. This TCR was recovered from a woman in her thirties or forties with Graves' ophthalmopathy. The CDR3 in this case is CASSAEGLESYEQYF. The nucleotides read TGTGCCAGCAGCGCGGAGGGACTAGAAAGCTACGAGCAGTACTTC. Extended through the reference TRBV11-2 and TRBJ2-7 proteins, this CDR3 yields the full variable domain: EAGVAQSPRYKIIEKRQSVAFWCNPISGHATLYWYQQILGQGPKLLIQFQNNGVVDDSQLPKDRFSAERLKGVDSTLKIQPAKLEDSAVYLCASSAEGLESYEQYFGPGTRLTVT.